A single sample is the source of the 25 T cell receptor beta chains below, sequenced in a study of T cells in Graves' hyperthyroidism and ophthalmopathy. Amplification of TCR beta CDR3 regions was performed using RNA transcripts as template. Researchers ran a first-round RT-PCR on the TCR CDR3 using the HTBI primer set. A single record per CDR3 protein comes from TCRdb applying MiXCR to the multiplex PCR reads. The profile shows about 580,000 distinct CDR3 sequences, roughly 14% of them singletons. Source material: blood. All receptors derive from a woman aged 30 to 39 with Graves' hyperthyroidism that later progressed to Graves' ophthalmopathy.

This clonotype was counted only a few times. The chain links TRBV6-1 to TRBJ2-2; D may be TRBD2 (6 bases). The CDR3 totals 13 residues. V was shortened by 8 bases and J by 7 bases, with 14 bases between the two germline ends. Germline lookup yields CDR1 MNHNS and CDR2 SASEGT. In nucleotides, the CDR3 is TGTGCCAGCCTTCGGGGGTATGGCGGGGAGCTGTTTTTT. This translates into CASLRGYGGELFF.

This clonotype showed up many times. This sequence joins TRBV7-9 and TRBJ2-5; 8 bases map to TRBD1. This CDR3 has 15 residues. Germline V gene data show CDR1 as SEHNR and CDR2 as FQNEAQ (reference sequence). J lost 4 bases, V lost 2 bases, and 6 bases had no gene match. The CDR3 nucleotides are TGTGCCAGCAGCTTAATTAGGGACAGGCTAGAGACCCAGTACTTC. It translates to CASSLIRDRLETQYF.

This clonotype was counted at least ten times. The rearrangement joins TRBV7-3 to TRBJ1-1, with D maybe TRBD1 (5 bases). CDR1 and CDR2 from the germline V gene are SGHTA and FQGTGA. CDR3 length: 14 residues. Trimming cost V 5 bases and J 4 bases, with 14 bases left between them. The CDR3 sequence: CASSQGPRGTEAFF. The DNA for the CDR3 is TGTGCCAGCAGCCAGGGCCCCCGGGGCACTGAAGCTTTCTTT.

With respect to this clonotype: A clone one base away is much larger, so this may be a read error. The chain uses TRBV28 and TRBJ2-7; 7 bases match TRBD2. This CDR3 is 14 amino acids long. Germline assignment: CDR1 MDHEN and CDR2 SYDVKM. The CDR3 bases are TGTGCCAGCAGTTTCCTTGGGCGGGAGTACGGGCAGTACTTC. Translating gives CASSFLGREYGQYF.

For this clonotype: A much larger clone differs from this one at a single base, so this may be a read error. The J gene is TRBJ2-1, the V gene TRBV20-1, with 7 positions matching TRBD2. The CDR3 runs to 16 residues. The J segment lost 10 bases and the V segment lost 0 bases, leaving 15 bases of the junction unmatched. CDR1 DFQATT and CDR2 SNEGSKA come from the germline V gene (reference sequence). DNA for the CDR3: TGCAGTGCTAGAGATCAGCGATCTAGCGGCCCCGCCGAGCAGTTCTTC. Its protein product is CSARDQRSSGPAEQFF.

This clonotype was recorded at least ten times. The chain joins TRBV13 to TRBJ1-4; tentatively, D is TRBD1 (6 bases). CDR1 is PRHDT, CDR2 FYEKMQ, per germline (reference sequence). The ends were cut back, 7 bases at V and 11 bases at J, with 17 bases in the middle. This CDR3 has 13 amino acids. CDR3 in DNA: TGTGCCAGCACCCTCGGGGGCCCTGGGAAACTGTTTTTT. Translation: CASTLGGPGKLFF.

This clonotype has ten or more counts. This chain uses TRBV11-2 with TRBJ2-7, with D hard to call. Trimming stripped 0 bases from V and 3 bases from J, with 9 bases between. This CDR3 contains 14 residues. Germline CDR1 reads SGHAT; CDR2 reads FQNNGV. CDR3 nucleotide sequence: TGTGCCAGCAGCTTAGATCACAGCAACTACGAGCAGTACTTC. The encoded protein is CASSLDHSNYEQYF.

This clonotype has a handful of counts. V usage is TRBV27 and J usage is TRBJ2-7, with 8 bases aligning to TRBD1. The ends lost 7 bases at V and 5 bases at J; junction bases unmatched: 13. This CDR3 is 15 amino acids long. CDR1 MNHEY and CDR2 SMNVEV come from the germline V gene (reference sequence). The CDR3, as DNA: TGTGCCAGCACTACACGCGGACAGGGAAAAGACGAGCAGTACTTC. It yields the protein CASTTRGQGKDEQYF.

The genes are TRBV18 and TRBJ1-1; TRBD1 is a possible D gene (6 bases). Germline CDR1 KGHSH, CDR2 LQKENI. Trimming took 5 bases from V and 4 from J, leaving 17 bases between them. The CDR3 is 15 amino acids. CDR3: CASSVGRGRGTEAFF. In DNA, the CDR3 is TGTGCCAGCTCAGTCGGCAGGGGACGGGGCACTGAAGCTTTCTTT.

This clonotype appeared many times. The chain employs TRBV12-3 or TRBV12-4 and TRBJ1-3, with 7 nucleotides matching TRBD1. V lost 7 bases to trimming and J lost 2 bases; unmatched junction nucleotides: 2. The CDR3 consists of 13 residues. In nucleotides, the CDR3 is TGTGCCAGCATTACAGGGGCTGGAAACACCATATATTTT. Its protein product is CASITGAGNTIYF.

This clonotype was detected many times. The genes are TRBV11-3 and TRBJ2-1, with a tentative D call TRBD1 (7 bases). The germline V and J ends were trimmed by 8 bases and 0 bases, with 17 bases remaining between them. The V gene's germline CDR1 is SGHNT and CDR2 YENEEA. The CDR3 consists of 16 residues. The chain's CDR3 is CASGYTRGDSYNEQFF. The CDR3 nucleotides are TGTGCCAGCGGGTACACCAGGGGGGACTCCTACAATGAGCAGTTCTTC.

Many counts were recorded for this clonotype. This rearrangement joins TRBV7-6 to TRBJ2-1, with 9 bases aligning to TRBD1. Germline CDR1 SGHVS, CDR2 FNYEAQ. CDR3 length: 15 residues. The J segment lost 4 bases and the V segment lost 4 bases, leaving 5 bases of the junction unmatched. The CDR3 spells CASSSGQGRYNEQFF. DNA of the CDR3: TGTGCCAGCAGCTCCGGACAGGGGCGGTACAATGAGCAGTTCTTC. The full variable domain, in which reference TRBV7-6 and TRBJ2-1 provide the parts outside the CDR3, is GAGVSQSPRYKVTKRGQDVALRCDPISGHVSLYWYRQALGQGPEFLTYFNYEAQQDKSGLPNDRFSAERPEGSISTLTIQRTEQRDSAMYRCASSSGQGRYNEQFFGPGTRLTVL.

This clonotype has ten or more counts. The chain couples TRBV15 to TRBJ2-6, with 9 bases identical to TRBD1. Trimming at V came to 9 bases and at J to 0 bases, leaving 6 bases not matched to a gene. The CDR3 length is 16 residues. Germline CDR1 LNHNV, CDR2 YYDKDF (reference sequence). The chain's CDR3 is CATMTGGNSGANVLTF. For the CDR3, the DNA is TGTGCCACTATGACAGGGGGAAACTCTGGGGCCAACGTCCTGACTTTC.

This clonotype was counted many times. CDR3 sequence (DNA): TGTGCCAGCAGTTTTTATGGCAATCAGCCCCAGCATTTT. This codes for CASSFYGNQPQHF. The chain combines TRBV2 with TRBJ1-5; D is uncertain. Trimming removed 5 bases at V and 2 bases at J, with 7 bases between. CDR3 length equals 13 residues. Germline lookup yields CDR1 SNHLY and CDR2 FYNNEI.

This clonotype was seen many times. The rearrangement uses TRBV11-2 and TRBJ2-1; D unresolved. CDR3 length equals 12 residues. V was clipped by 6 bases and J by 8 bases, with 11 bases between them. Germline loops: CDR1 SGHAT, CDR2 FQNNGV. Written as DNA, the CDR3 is TGTGCCAGCAGTCTCACACCCGATGAGCAGTTCTTC. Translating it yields CASSLTPDEQFF.

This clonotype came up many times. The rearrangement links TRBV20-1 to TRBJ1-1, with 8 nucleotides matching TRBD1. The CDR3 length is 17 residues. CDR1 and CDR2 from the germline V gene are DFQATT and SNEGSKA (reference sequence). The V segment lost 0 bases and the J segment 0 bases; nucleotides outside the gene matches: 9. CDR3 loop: CSARDRQGMGLNTEAFF. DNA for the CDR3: TGCAGTGCTAGAGATCGACAGGGGATGGGGTTGAACACTGAAGCTTTCTTT.

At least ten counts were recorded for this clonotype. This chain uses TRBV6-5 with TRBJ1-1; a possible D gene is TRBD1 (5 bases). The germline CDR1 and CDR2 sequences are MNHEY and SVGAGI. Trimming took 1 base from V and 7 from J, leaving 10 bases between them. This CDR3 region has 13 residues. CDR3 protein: CASSYWGDSEAFF. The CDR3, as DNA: TGTGCCAGCAGTTACTGGGGAGACAGTGAAGCTTTCTTT.

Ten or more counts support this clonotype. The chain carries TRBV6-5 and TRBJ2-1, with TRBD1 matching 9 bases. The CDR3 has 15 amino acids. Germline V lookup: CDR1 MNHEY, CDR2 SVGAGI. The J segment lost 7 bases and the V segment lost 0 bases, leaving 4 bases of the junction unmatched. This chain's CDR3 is CASSYSGQGGNEQFF. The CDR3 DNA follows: TGTGCCAGCAGTTACTCGGGACAGGGAGGGAATGAGCAGTTCTTC.

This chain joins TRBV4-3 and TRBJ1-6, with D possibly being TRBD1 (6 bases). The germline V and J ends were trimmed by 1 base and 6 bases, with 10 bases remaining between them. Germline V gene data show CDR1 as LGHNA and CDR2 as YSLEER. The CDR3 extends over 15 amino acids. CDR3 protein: CASSQAQGINSPLHF. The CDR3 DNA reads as TGCGCCAGCAGCCAAGCCCAGGGGATTAATTCACCCCTCCACTTT.

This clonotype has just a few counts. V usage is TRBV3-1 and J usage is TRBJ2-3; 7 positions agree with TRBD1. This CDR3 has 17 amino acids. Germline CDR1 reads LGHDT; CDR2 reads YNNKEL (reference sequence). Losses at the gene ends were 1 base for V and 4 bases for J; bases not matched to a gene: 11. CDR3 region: CASSQVGTVPSADTQYF. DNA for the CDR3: TGTGCCAGCAGCCAAGTAGGGACAGTCCCCAGTGCAGATACGCAGTATTTT.

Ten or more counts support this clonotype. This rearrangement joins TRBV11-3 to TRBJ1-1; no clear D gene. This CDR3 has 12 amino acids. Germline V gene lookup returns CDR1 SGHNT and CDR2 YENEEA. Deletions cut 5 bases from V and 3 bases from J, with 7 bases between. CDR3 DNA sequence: TGTGCCAGCAGCCCAGTAGACACTGAAGCTTTCTTT. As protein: CASSPVDTEAFF.

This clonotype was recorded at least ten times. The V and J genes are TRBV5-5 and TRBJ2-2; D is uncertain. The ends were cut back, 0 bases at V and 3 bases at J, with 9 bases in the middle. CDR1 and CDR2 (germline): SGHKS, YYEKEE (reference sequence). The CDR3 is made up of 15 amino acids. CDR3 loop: CASSLVGIYTGELFF. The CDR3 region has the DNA TGTGCCAGCAGCTTGGTCGGAATATACACCGGGGAGCTGTTTTTT.

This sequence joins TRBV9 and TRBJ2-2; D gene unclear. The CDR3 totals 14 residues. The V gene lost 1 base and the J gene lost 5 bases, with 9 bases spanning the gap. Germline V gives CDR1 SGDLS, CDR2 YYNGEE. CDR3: CASSVHQYTGELFF. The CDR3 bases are TGTGCCAGCAGCGTACATCAGTATACCGGGGAGCTGTTTTTT.

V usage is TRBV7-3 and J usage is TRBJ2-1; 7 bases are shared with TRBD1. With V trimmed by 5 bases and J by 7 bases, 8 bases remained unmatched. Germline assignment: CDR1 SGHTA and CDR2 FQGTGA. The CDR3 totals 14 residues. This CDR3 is CASSVDREWNEQFF. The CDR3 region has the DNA TGTGCCAGCAGCGTCGACAGGGAGTGGAATGAGCAGTTCTTC.

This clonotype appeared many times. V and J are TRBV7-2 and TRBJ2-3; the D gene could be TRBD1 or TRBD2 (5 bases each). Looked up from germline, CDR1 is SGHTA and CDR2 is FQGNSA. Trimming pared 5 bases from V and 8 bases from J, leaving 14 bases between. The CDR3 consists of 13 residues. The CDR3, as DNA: TGTGCCAGCAGCCGTGATCGGGGCCCTACGCAGTATTTT. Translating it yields CASSRDRGPTQYF.